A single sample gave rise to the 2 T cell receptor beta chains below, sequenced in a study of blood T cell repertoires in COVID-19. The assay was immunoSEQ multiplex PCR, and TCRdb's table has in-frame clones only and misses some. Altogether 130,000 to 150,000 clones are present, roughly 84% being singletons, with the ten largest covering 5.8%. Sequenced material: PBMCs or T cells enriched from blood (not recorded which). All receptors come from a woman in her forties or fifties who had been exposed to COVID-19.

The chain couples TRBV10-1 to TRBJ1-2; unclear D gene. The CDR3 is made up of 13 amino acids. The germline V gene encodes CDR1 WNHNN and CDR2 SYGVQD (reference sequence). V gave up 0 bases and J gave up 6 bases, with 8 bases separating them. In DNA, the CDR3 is TGCGCCAGCAGTGAGTCCGGGAGACATGGCTACACCTTC. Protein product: CASSESGRHGYTF.

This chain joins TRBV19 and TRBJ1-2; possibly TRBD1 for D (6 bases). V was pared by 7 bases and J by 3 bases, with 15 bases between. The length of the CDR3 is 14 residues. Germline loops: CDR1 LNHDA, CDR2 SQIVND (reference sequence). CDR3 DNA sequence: TGTGCCAGTATGGCGGCGGGGGCCCACTATGGCTACACCTTC. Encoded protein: CASMAAGAHYGYTF.